These 23 T cell receptor beta chains originate from one sample sequenced in a study of T cells in Graves' hyperthyroidism and ophthalmopathy (dated by TCRdb to between 2018 and 2020). Library generation was performed with multiplex PCR. This sample was sequenced with an Illumina HiSeq 2000. The TCR beta CDR3 regions were amplified from RNA transcripts. The first round of RT-PCR for the TCR CDR3 was performed with the HTBI primer set and the Qiagen OneStep RT-PCR kit. TCRdb redid the processing of the public reads, applying fastp at Q25 and MiXCR, and retained in-frame beta chains. All rows with the same CDR3 protein become a single entry with the most common DNA and genes. The sample yields approximately 640,000 distinct CDR3 sequences; just under 45% were counted once. Less than 9% of the sample goes to the ten largest clones. The sample comprised peripheral blood or thyroid tissue (not recorded which). These receptors were obtained from an adult man with Graves' disease, either hyperthyroidism or ophthalmopathy (not recorded which).

The J gene is TRBJ1-6, the V gene TRBV11-1, with 10 positions matching TRBD1. CDR3 length: 16 amino acids. J lost 9 bases, V lost 6 bases, and 11 bases had no gene match. CDR1 and CDR2 (germline): SGHAT, FQDESV (reference sequence). This CDR3 reads CASRTLDRGLGSPLHF. DNA for the CDR3: TGTGCCAGCAGGACTTTGGACAGGGGGTTAGGTTCACCCCTCCACTTT.

The chain recombines TRBV7-9 with TRBJ2-2, with D perhaps being TRBD1 or TRBD2 (6 bases each). The germline V gene has CDR1 SEHNR and CDR2 FQNEAQ (reference sequence). V lost 2 bases, J lost 2 bases, and 12 bases lay in between. The CDR3 contains 16 residues. DNA for the CDR3: TGTGCCAGCAGCTTATACGGGGGCGTCAACACCGGGGAGCTGTTTTTT. Its protein is CASSLYGGVNTGELFF.

The V and J genes are TRBV9 and TRBJ1-3; 10 nucleotides line up with TRBD1. The CDR3 has 13 residues. The V gene end was trimmed by 10 bases and the J gene end by 2 bases; junction bases not matched to a gene: 3. CDR1 SGDLS and CDR2 YYNGEE come from the germline V gene. CDR3 residues: CAFGTGAGNTIYF. The CDR3 bases are TGTGCCTTTGGGACAGGGGCTGGAAACACCATATATTTT.

This clonotype was found once. A read error may explain this, as a much larger clone is one base away. The V call is TRBV2, the J call TRBJ1-5; TRBD1 matches at 8 bases. In germline, CDR1 is SNHLY, CDR2 FYNNEI. This CDR3 comprises 14 residues. V lost 6 bases, J lost 4 bases, and 5 bases stayed unmatched. For the CDR3, the DNA is TGTGCCAGCAGCGCGGACAGGGCAAATCAGCCCCAGCATTTT. It codes for CASSADRANQPQHF.

The rearrangement links TRBV6-1 to TRBJ2-7; tentative D call: TRBD2 (7 bases). Per the germline V gene, CDR1 is MNHNS and CDR2 is SASEGT. V lost 8 bases, J lost 6 bases, and 14 bases lay in between. The CDR3 totals 12 residues. The DNA for the CDR3 is TGTGCCAGCGACGGGGGGCCGGTCGAGCAGTACTTC. Encoded protein: CASDGGPVEQYF.

The chain employs TRBV20-1 and TRBJ1-6; tentative D call: TRBD1 (6 bases). CDR1 is DFQATT, CDR2 SNEGSKA, per germline (reference sequence). V lost 0 bases, J lost 6 bases, and 12 bases lay in between. This CDR3 region has 15 residues. The CDR3, as DNA: TGCAGTGCTAGAGATGCAGGGGTTGGTAATTCACCCCTCCACTTT. Protein sequence: CSARDAGVGNSPLHF.

This clonotype was picked up one time. This sequence joins TRBV29-1 and TRBJ1-2, with 10 nucleotides matching TRBD1. After removal of 7 bases from V and 8 bases from J, the junction contained 7 bases not matched to a gene. CDR1 is SQVTM and CDR2 is ANQGSEA in the germline V gene. The CDR3 length is 12 residues. The CDR3 loop is CSGARTGGGYTF. In DNA, the CDR3 is TGCAGCGGGGCGAGGACAGGGGGGGGCTACACCTTC.

This clonotype was seen ten or more times. The chain combines TRBV15 with TRBJ2-7; 8 nucleotides align to TRBD1. Per the germline V gene, CDR1 is LNHNV and CDR2 is YYDKDF (reference sequence). Trimming cost V 3 bases and J 13 bases; bases outside gene matches: 8. The CDR3 is made up of 12 amino acids. The CDR3 nucleotides read TGTGCCACCAGCAGGGATGGGACAGGCGAATACTTC. It is translated as CATSRDGTGEYF. Looking up the rest from reference TRBV15 and TRBJ2-7 gives the full variable domain: DAMVIQNPRYQVTQFGKPVTLSCSQTLNHNVMYWYQQKSSQAPKLLFHYYDKDFNNEADTPDNFQSRRPNTSFCFLDIRSPGLGDTAMYLCATSRDGTGEYFGPGTRLTVT.

V and J are TRBV7-8 and TRBJ2-7; D is tentatively TRBD1 or TRBD2 (6 bases each). Per germline, CDR1 SGHVS and CDR2 FQNEAQ. The CDR3 contains 16 residues. V was clipped by 5 bases and J by 3 bases, with 20 bases between them. CDR3 in DNA: TGTGCCAGCAGCGTAACCGGGGGCGGCGGGGACTACGAGCAGTACTTC. Translated, it gives CASSVTGGGGDYEQYF.

The V call is TRBV9, the J call TRBJ2-5; tentatively, D is TRBD2 (5 bases). This CDR3 is built from 14 residues. CDR1 SGDLS and CDR2 YYNGEE come from the germline V gene. Trimming left V 0 bases short and J 1 base short, with 7 bases between. The CDR3 DNA is TGTGCCAGCAGCGTAGGAGGGTTCCAAGAGACCCAGTACTTC. This encodes CASSVGGFQETQYF.

This clonotype was seen many times. The chain is built from TRBV6-5 and TRBJ2-5; no clear D. The CDR3 is made up of 14 amino acids. The germline gives CDR1 MNHEY, CDR2 SVGAGI. Trimming removed 0 bases at V and 5 bases at J, with 10 bases between. Written as DNA, the CDR3 is TGTGCCAGCAGTTACTCGATCCCCGGGGAGACCCAGTACTTC. Protein sequence: CASSYSIPGETQYF.

The V and J genes are TRBV29-1 and TRBJ2-1, with TRBD1 identical over 7 bases. The CDR3 loop spans 14 amino acids. Germline CDR1 SQVTM, CDR2 ANQGSEA. The V segment lost 1 base and the J segment 6 bases; nucleotides outside the gene matches: 6. DNA for the CDR3: TGCAGCGTTGAAGGAGGGCAGGGGGTCAATGAGCAGTTCTTC. Translation gives CSVEGGQGVNEQFF.

This chain connects TRBV7-9 to TRBJ1-3; D is undetermined. Germline values: CDR1 SEHNR, CDR2 FQNEAQ (reference sequence). This CDR3 comprises 16 residues. The V and J ends lost 1 base and 3 bases respectively, with 13 bases between them. The CDR3 here is CASSLGATGGGNTIYF. CDR3 DNA: TGTGCCAGCAGCTTAGGGGCTACGGGCGGTGGAAACACCATATATTTT.

V gene TRBV7-9 combines with J gene TRBJ2-7; D may be TRBD2 (5 bases). Germline V gives CDR1 SEHNR, CDR2 FQNEAQ (reference sequence). The CDR3 covers 14 residues. The germline V and J ends were trimmed by 0 bases and 5 bases, with 11 bases remaining between them. This CDR3 is CASSLAAQRDEQYF. The DNA for the CDR3 is TGTGCCAGCAGCTTAGCAGCTCAGAGGGACGAGCAGTACTTC.

There are a few counts of this clonotype. The chain carries TRBV9 and TRBJ1-1; D is perhaps TRBD1 (5 bases). This CDR3 comprises 14 residues. Germline V gene lookup returns CDR1 SGDLS and CDR2 YYNGEE. V lost 4 bases to trimming and J lost 4 bases, with 14 bases between them. CDR3 residues: CASSQVGRGTEAFF. DNA of the CDR3: TGTGCCAGCAGCCAAGTCGGGAGGGGCACTGAAGCTTTCTTT.

The chain uses TRBV29-1 and TRBJ2-2, with D perhaps TRBD2 (8 bases). CDR3 size: 16 residues. The germline V gene has CDR1 SQVTM and CDR2 ANQGSEA. Trimming removed 3 bases at V and 3 bases at J, with 17 bases between. CDR3 nucleotide sequence: TGCAGCGTTGACAGGGGGACGGGGGGGTACACCGGGGAGCTGTTTTTT. Amino acids: CSVDRGTGGYTGELFF.

The V and J genes are TRBV6-4 and TRBJ1-6, with a possible D match to TRBD1 (5 bases). The CDR3 extends over 17 amino acids. The V gene's germline CDR1 is MRHNA and CDR2 SNTAGT. The V end was cut by 0 bases, the J end by 7 bases, with 16 bases between. The CDR3 loop is CASSDSAWRGINSPLHF. CDR3 DNA: TGTGCCAGCAGTGACTCAGCATGGAGGGGAATCAATTCACCCCTCCACTTT.

The chain has TRBV6-6 and TRBJ2-7; D might be TRBD1 (6 bases). The CDR3 has 15 amino acids. Trimming pared 0 bases from V and 2 bases from J, leaving 11 bases between. Germline CDR1 and CDR2: MNHNY and SVGAGI (reference sequence). CDR3 sequence: CASSYSAGDPYEQYF. The CDR3, as DNA: TGTGCCAGCAGTTACTCGGCAGGGGACCCCTACGAGCAGTACTTC.

The chain links TRBV14 to TRBJ1-5; D remains unclear. The CDR3 is 15 amino acids. Germline CDR1 and CDR2: SGHDN and FVKESK. Trimming took off 4 bases at V and 6 bases at J, with 16 bases between the two ends. The CDR3: CASSPSGERSQPQHF. CDR3 in DNA: TGTGCCAGCAGCCCCAGCGGGGAGAGGAGTCAGCCCCAGCATTTT. Based on the CDR3 plus reference TRBV14 and TRBJ1-5, the full variable domain is EAGVTQFPSHSVIEKGQTVTLRCDPISGHDNLYWYRRVMGKEIKFLLHFVKESKQDESGMPNNRFLAERTGGTYSTLKVQPAELEDSGVYFCASSPSGERSQPQHFGDGTRLSIL.

V usage is TRBV19 and J usage is TRBJ1-5; TRBD1 is a possible D gene (6 bases). The CDR3 extends over 15 amino acids. Germline CDR1 reads LNHDA; CDR2 reads SQIVND (reference sequence). The ends were cut back, 6 bases at V and 1 base at J, with 13 bases in the middle. CDR3: CASRSDRKSNQPQHF. CDR3 DNA: TGTGCCAGTAGATCCGACAGGAAAAGCAATCAGCCCCAGCATTTT. The full variable domain, in which reference TRBV19 and TRBJ1-5 provide the parts outside the CDR3, is DGGITQSPKYLFRKEGQNVTLSCEQNLNHDAMYWYRQDPGQGLRLIYYSQIVNDFQKGDIAEGYSVSREKKESFPLTVTSAQKNPTAFYLCASRSDRKSNQPQHFGDGTRLSIL.

This clonotype has a count of ten or more. The chain uses TRBV20-1 and TRBJ2-7; D gene ambiguous. V lost 0 bases and J 0 bases, leaving 6 bases between the germline ends. The length of the CDR3 is 13 residues. Germline CDR1 DFQATT, CDR2 SNEGSKA (reference sequence). The CDR3 region is CSAREPNSYEQYF. In DNA form, the CDR3 reads TGCAGTGCTAGAGAGCCCAACTCCTACGAGCAGTACTTC.

V is TRBV4-1 and J is TRBJ1-1; no definite D call. The V gene's germline CDR1 is MGHRA and CDR2 YSYEKL. The V end was cut by 0 bases, the J end by 4 bases, with 9 bases between. The CDR3 loop spans 14 amino acids. CDR3 sequence: CASSQDRHGTEAFF. The CDR3 coding sequence is TGCGCCAGCAGCCAAGATCGACACGGCACTGAAGCTTTCTTT.

A remark on this clonotype: A read error may be the cause here, since a much bigger clone is one base away. The chain carries TRBV5-4 and TRBJ1-4; D is unclear. The CDR3 loop spans 12 amino acids. The germline V and J ends were trimmed by 0 bases and 8 bases, with 5 bases remaining between them. Germline V CDR1 and CDR2: SGHNT, YYREEE (reference sequence). CDR3 in amino acids: CASSLGVEKLFF. The CDR3 DNA sequence: TGTGCCAGCAGCTTGGGGGTGGAAAAACTGTTTTTT.